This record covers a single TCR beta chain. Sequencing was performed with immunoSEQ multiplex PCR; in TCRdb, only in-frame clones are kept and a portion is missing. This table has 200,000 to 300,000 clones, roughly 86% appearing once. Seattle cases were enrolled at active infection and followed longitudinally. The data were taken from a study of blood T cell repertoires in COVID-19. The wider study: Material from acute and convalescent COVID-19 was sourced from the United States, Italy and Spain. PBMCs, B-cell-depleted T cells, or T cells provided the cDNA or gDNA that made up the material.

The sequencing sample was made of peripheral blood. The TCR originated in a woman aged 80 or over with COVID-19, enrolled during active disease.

Here the CDR3 reads CASSTQGTYGYTF. For the CDR3, the DNA is TGTGCCAGCAGTACACAGGGGACCTATGGCTACACCTTC. This chain links TRBV2 with TRBJ1-2, with 7 bases that match TRBD1. V gave up 5 bases and J gave up 4 bases; unmatched junction bases: 4. Per germline, CDR1 SNHLY and CDR2 FYNNEI. The CDR3 is 13 amino acids. The variable domain in full, completed from reference TRBV2 and TRBJ1-2, reads EPEVTQTPSHQVTQMGQEVILRCVPISNHLYFYWYRQILGQKVEFLVSFYNNEISEKSEIFDDQFSVERPDGSNFTLKIRSTKLEDSAMYFCASSTQGTYGYTFGSGTRLTVV.